This TCR beta chain emerged from a study of blood T cell repertoires in COVID-19. Across the whole study: From the United States, Italy and Spain came samples of acute and convalescent COVID-19.

Assay used: immunoSEQ multiplex PCR; TCRdb lists only in-frame clones, some missing. The sample lists 450,000 to 500,000 clones; around 85% were seen once. Adults between roughly 18 and 100 years of age took part from 24 US areas. The V gene's germline CDR1 is SNHLY and CDR2 FYNNEI. The CDR3 has 16 amino acids. J was trimmed by 2 bases and V by 5 bases; bases with no gene match: 7. The origin of this receptor is an older woman who had recovered from COVID-19. The V call is TRBV2, the J call TRBJ2-3; the match to TRBD2 covers 10 bases. Material: PBMCs or T cells enriched from blood (not recorded which). The CDR3 DNA reads as TGTGCCAGCAGTCCGACTAGCGGGCTCCCCACAGATACGCAGTATTTT. It encodes CASSPTSGLPTDTQYF.